This TCR beta chain was sequenced for a study of T cells in localized non-small cell lung cancer. Study-wide results and limits: Uninvolved adjacent lung showed higher T cell clonality than tumor.

Germline CDR1 SGHNT, CDR2 YYREEE (reference sequence). This CDR3 is 12 amino acids long. The V gene lost 6 bases and the J gene lost 5 bases, with 8 bases spanning the gap. As concerns this clone: The antigen is undetermined.

The data were produced by immunoSEQ multiplex PCR, yet TCRdb's version contains in-frame clones alone and is incomplete. The sample has 20,000 to 25,000 clones; 88% are singletons. The sequence was collected from a woman aged 40-70 years with stage III lung adenocarcinoma. V is TRBV5-4 and J is TRBJ2-2; D uncertain. This sample comprised peripheral blood mononuclear cells, obtained before any cancer treatment. This CDR3 reads CASMGLTGELFF. Here the CDR3 DNA reads TGTGCCAGCATGGGGTTGACCGGGGAGCTGTTTTTT.